This T cell receptor beta chain was obtained from a study of cytomegalovirus exposure and HLA in healthy donors. A word on this clone: Its antigen is not known.

Study outcomes and limitations: Highest at DRB1 and lowest at HLA-C, TCR association rates differed among HLA loci in a later analysis.

The primer mix had 60 Vbeta and 13 Jbeta primers. Assay used: immunoSEQ multiplex PCR; TCRdb lists only in-frame clones, some missing. The sample lists around 270,000 clones, 75% to 90% seen once, with about 0.3% in the top ten. The CDR3 has 15 amino acids. Germline values: CDR1 SGDLS, CDR2 YYNGEE. V lost 3 bases to trimming and J lost 2 bases, with 13 bases between them. This sequence joins TRBV9 and TRBJ2-3; tentative D call: TRBD2 (6 bases). The TCR originated in a girl aged 2-10 years in good health and CMV-seronegative. Source material: PBMCs. DNA of the CDR3: TGTGCCAGCAGCGAGGAGGGCGGGATCACAGATACGCAGTATTTT. Amino acids: CASSEEGGITDTQYF.